Listed below are T cell receptor beta chains from one sample, sequenced in a study of T cell responses to AZD1222 COVID-19 vaccine. Sequencing was performed with immunoSEQ multiplex PCR; in TCRdb, only in-frame clones are kept and a portion is missing. The table lists about 140,000 clones, over 85% of them singletons. The sample in question was peripheral blood, obtained on day 0 of MenACWY control vaccination. The receptors derive from an adult in good health. The CDR3 runs from the conserved cysteine through the conserved F or W. A D gene is named only where the DNA matches it firmly. The size field is filled for only some rows; it gives once, few, many or a size class.

>TRBJ2-7|TRBD2|TRBV7-8|once
CASSLEVAGLSYEQYF
TGTGCCAGCAGCTTAGAGGTAGCGGGACTCTCCTACGAGCAGTACTTC
>TRBJ2-2|-|TRBV2|-
CASSRFGGLFF
TGTGCCAGCAGCCGCTTTGGGGGGCTGTTTTTT
>TRBJ2-1|-|TRBV2|-
CASSREPGRHEQFF
TGTGCCAGCAGTCGGGAGCCAGGAAGACATGAGCAGTTCTTC
>TRBJ2-6|-|TRBV1|few
CTSSTLAQSRANVLTF
TGCACCAGCAGTACACTTGCACAAAGTCGGGCCAACGTCCTGACTTTC
>TRBJ1-1|-|TRBV15|-
CATSREIGTTEAFF
TGTGCCACCAGCAGGGAAATTGGGACCACTGAAGCTTTCTTT
>TRBJ2-1|-|TRBV7-9|once
CASGSGSYNEQFF
TGTGCCAGCGGGAGTGGCTCCTACAATGAGCAGTTCTTC
>TRBJ1-1|-|TRBV19|-
CASSRRMNTEAFF
TGTGCCAGTAGTAGGAGGATGAACACTGAAGCTTTCTTT
>TRBJ2-1|-|TRBV4-1|-
CASSQGPFWRTTSYNEQFF
TGCGCCAGCAGCCAAGGTCCTTTCTGGCGTACGACATCCTACAATGAGCAGTTCTTC
>TRBJ1-2|-|TRBV5-6|-
CASSLRGAGYGYTF
TGTGCCAGCAGCTTGCGGGGCGCGGGGTATGGCTACACCTTC
>TRBJ2-3|-|TRBV14|-
CASSQDLASFGGTQYF
TGTGCCAGCAGCCAAGATCTGGCCAGTTTCGGGGGTACGCAGTATTTT
>TRBJ2-7|-|TRBV9|-
CASSAQSVQGYEQYF
TGTGCCAGCAGCGCGCAATCCGTCCAAGGCTACGAGCAGTACTTC
>TRBJ1-1|-|TRBV15|-
CATSRDDIEAFF
TGTGCCACCAGCAGAGATGACATTGAAGCTTTCTTT
>TRBJ1-2|-|TRBV16|-
CASSPDKKDGYTF
TGTGCCAGCAGCCCGGACAAGAAAGATGGCTACACCTTC
>TRBJ2-7|-|TRBV7-2|few
CASSLSFQYEQYF
TGTGCCAGCAGCTTAAGCTTTCAATACGAGCAGTACTTC
>TRBJ2-7|TRBD2|TRBV18|-
CASSPSPSGISYEQYF
TGTGCCAGCTCACCCTCCCCTAGCGGGATTTCCTACGAGCAGTACTTC
>TRBJ2-5|TRBD1|TRBV12-3/TRBV12-4|-
CASTGGSQETQYF
TGTGCCAGTACAGGGGGATCTCAAGAGACCCAGTACTTC
>TRBJ2-7|TRBD2|TRBV28|-
CASSTGTSGVLYEQYF
TGTGCCAGCAGTACCGGGACTAGCGGGGTCCTCTACGAGCAGTACTTC
>TRBJ2-3|-|TRBV3-1/TRBV3-2|-
CASSQGGRTDTQYF
TGTGCCAGCAGCCAAGGAGGGAGGACAGATACGCAGTATTTT
>TRBJ2-1|-|TRBV11-2|-
CASRPKQFF
TGTGCCAGCAGGCCGAAGCAGTTCTTC
>TRBJ2-5|TRBD1|TRBV28|-
CASSLIRRGQETQYF
TGTGCCAGCAGCCTAATCCGCCGGGGACAGGAGACCCAGTACTTC
>TRBJ2-1|TRBD2|TRBV7-2|once
CASSQGLAGGNEQFF
TGTGCCAGCAGCCAGGGACTAGCGGGGGGCAATGAGCAGTTCTTC
>TRBJ1-3|-|TRBV5-6|-
CASSATWGNTIYF
TGTGCCAGCAGCGCGACATGGGGAAACACCATATATTTT
>TRBJ1-1|-|TRBV28|-
CASVRLGVNTEAFF
TGTGCCAGCGTTAGGTTGGGGGTGAACACTGAAGCTTTCTTT
>TRBJ2-1|TRBD2|TRBV4-2|-
CASSQGTSGAYNEQFF
TGTGCCAGCAGTCAGGGGACTAGCGGGGCCTACAATGAGCAGTTCTTC
>TRBJ1-6|TRBD1|TRBV4-1|-
CASSQGQGSVALHF
TGCGCCAGCAGCCAAGGACAGGGTAGCGTCGCCCTCCACTTT
>TRBJ1-1|-|TRBV2|once
CASSEAFGRGTEAFF
TGTGCCAGCAGTGAAGCTTTTGGCAGGGGAACTGAAGCTTTCTTT
>TRBJ1-6|-|TRBV19|-
CASSILPSSSPLHF
TGTGCCAGTAGTATACTCCCCTCATCATCACCCCTCCACTTT
>TRBJ1-1|TRBD1|TRBV12-3/TRBV12-4|-
CASSRTGNTEAFF
TGTGCCAGCAGCCGGACAGGGAACACTGAAGCTTTCTTT
>TRBJ2-5|-|TRBV5-1|-
CASSYESQETQYF
TGCGCCAGCAGCTACGAATCCCAAGAGACCCAGTACTTC
>TRBJ1-5|TRBD1|TRBV6-5|once
CASSRDRALPQHF
TGTGCCAGCAGCCGCGACAGGGCTTTGCCCCAGCATTTT
>TRBJ1-2|TRBD1|TRBV6-1|-
CASSDRGDRDGYTF
TGTGCCAGCAGTGATCGTGGAGACAGGGACGGCTACACCTTC
>TRBJ2-1|-|TRBV3-1/TRBV3-2|-
CASSQGGRNSYNEQFF
TGTGCCAGCAGCCAAGGGGGGCGAAACTCCTACAATGAGCAGTTCTTC
>TRBJ2-3|TRBD2|TRBV27|-
CASSLLAGGPTDTQYF
TGTGCCAGCAGTTTATTAGCGGGGGGTCCCACAGATACGCAGTATTTT
>TRBJ1-4|-|TRBV2|-
CASSETRATNEKLFF
TGTGCCAGCAGTGAAACCCGTGCAACTAATGAAAAACTGTTTTTT
>TRBJ2-2|-|TRBV11-3|-
CASSLTIGGTGELFF
TGTGCCAGCAGCTTAACAATAGGAGGAACCGGGGAGCTGTTTTTT
>TRBJ2-2|-|TRBV6-5|-
CASSFGQWRTGELFF
TGTGCCAGCAGTTTCGGGCAGTGGAGAACCGGGGAGCTGTTTTTT
>TRBJ2-7|-|TRBV28|-
CASSFSGSSYEQYF
TGTGCCAGCAGTTTTTCAGGGAGCTCCTACGAGCAGTACTTC
>TRBJ1-3|TRBD1|TRBV7-2|-
CASSLGRTGGYGNTIYF
TGTGCCAGCAGCTTAGGAAGGACAGGGGGTTATGGAAACACCATATATTTT
>TRBJ1-5|-|TRBV5-1|-
CASSIGTEDYSNQPQHF
TGCGCCAGCAGCATCGGGACGGAGGACTATAGCAATCAGCCCCAGCATTTT
>TRBJ2-7|-|TRBV30|once
CAWSSPVGRERSYEQYF
TGTGCCTGGAGTTCCCCGGTGGGACGGGAGAGGTCCTACGAGCAGTACTTC
>TRBJ2-7|TRBD1|TRBV2|once
CASTRTGVYEQYF
TGTGCCAGCACCCGGACAGGGGTCTACGAGCAGTACTTC
>TRBJ1-4|TRBD1|TRBV2|few
CASRGTGFGEKLFF
TGTGCCAGCCGAGGGACAGGGTTTGGGGAAAAACTGTTTTTT
>TRBJ1-2|TRBD1|TRBV19|once
CASSTRTGQDGYTF
TGTGCCAGTAGTACACGGACAGGGCAGGATGGCTACACCTTC
>TRBJ1-1|-|TRBV7-2|-
CASSPLPTVMNTEAFF
TGTGCCAGCAGCCCCCTACCGACCGTTATGAACACTGAAGCTTTCTTT
>TRBJ1-1|-|TRBV18|-
CASSPTGTEAFF
TGTGCCAGCTCACCTACGGGCACTGAAGCTTTCTTT
>TRBJ2-5|TRBD1|TRBV5-1|-
CASGFGQGAETQYF
TGCGCCAGCGGTTTCGGACAGGGGGCAGAGACCCAGTACTTC
>TRBJ1-3|-|TRBV21-1|-
CASSSSGGSGNTIYF
TGTGCCAGCAGCAGCTCGGGGGGATCTGGAAACACCATATATTTT
>TRBJ1-3|-|TRBV28|-
CATETAGNTIYF
TGTGCCACAGAGACAGCCGGAAACACCATATATTTT
>TRBJ1-1|TRBD1|TRBV5-1|-
CASSWTGQNTEAFF
TGCGCCAGCAGCTGGACAGGGCAGAACACTGAAGCTTTCTTT
>TRBJ1-4|-|TRBV3-1/TRBV3-2|-
CASSQQRGKLFF
TGTGCCAGCAGCCAACAAAGAGGAAAACTGTTTTTT
>TRBJ2-2|-|TRBV28|-
CASRSSTPNTGELFF
TGTGCCAGTCGTAGCTCCACACCTAACACCGGGGAGCTGTTTTTT
>TRBJ1-1|-|TRBV5-6|-
CASSSGGWKTGKAFF
TGTGCCAGCAGCTCCGGAGGGTGGAAAACCGGGAAAGCTTTCTTT
>TRBJ1-1|TRBD1|TRBV15|-
CATSRRTSGQGTEAFF
TGTGCCACCAGCAGACGAACTTCGGGACAGGGCACTGAAGCTTTCTTT